This TCR beta chain was found in a study of CD8 T cells in ankylosing spondylitis. Study outcomes and limitations: Roughly eight highly homologous variants made up a TCR beta motif that seemed to typify ankylosing spondylitis blood. In ankylosing spondylitis patients, matched synovial fluid reportedly showed significant enrichment of disease-linked clones. With a CD8+ phenotype, disease-linked clones were relatively rare in peripheral blood.

Concerning this clonotype: Its antigen remains unknown.

CDR1 is GTSNPN and CDR2 is SVGIG in the germline V gene (reference sequence). V was clipped by 3 bases and J by 4 bases; unmatched bases: 8. The CDR3 is 15 residues long. Libraries of TCR beta came from quantitative 5'-RACE with molecular barcodes. TCRdb reprocessed the 5' RACE reads with MiXCR, giving one entry per CDR3 protein. The sample includes roughly 440,000 distinct CDR3 sequences, roughly 18% seen only once; the top ten take just over 1%. The sequencing sample was made of blood, either unsorted or a sorted T cell fraction (not recorded which). The sequence derives from a male donor with ankylosing spondylitis. J is TRBJ1-5 and V is TRBV30; 8 nucleotides agree with TRBD1. Here the CDR3 DNA reads TGTGCCTGGAGGGACGACAGGGGAACAAATCAGCCCCAGCATTTT. It is translated as CAWRDDRGTNQPQHF.